This is a list of T cell receptor beta chains from one sample in a study of T-cell reconstitution after alpha-beta-depleted transplantation in children. One entry per CDR3 protein, called by TCRdb with MiXCR from the PCR reads. In the table there are a few hundred thousand distinct CDR3 sequences, 23% of which are singletons. The sample in question was PBMCs, mostly from graft donor cells, obtained 180 days after TCRalphabeta/CD19-depleted stem cell transplant. These receptors all come from a male patient younger than 18 who had a stem cell transplant for acute lymphoblastic leukemia, so the T cells may come from the graft donor. The CDR3 runs from the conserved cysteine through the conserved F or W. Each record gives: CDR3 length, V gene, D gene, clone size, J gene, CDR3 protein, CDR3 DNA. D genes are given only for firm matches. The size field is filled for only some rows; it gives once, few, many or a size class.

>15|TRBV15|TRBD1|few|TRBJ1-2
CATSRHRGIFDGYTF
TGTGCCACCAGCAGACACAGGGGAATTTTTGATGGCTACACCTTC
>15|TRBV5-1|TRBD1|.|TRBJ2-3
CASRDRRGSTDTQYF
TGCGCCAGCCGGGACAGGAGGGGGAGCACAGATACGCAGTATTTT
>17|TRBV5-6|.|.|TRBJ2-3
CASSSVKYSTITDTQYF
TGTGCCAGCAGCTCGGTGAAGTACTCCACAATCACAGATACGCAGTATTTT
>15|TRBV25-1|.|.|TRBJ1-4
CASSEYGAGSEKLFF
TGTGCCAGCAGTGAATATGGGGCCGGCAGTGAAAAACTGTTTTTT
>16|TRBV9|.|.|TRBJ2-3
CASSVEGGPSTDTQYF
TGTGCCAGCAGCGTAGAAGGCGGGCCCAGCACAGATACGCAGTATTTT
>15|TRBV7-8|TRBD1|few|TRBJ2-2
CASSPWTGGAWELFF
TGTGCCAGCAGCCCCTGGACAGGGGGCGCGTGGGAGCTGTTTTTT
>14|TRBV5-1|.|.|TRBJ2-7
CASSLIRSSYEQYF
TGCGCCAGCAGCTTGATCCGTAGCTCCTACGAGCAGTACTTC
>16|TRBV15|TRBD2|.|TRBJ2-1
CATSRYRTSENNEQFF
TGTGCCACCAGCAGGTATAGGACTAGCGAGAACAATGAGCAGTTCTTC
>14|TRBV7-6|TRBD1|.|TRBJ1-1
CASSLGGQAEKAFF
TGTGCCAGCAGCTTAGGGGGACAGGCGGAGAAAGCTTTCTTT
>14|TRBV7-9|.|.|TRBJ1-2
CASSLEGGPDGYTF
TGTGCCAGCAGCTTAGAAGGGGGTCCGGATGGCTACACCTTC
>20|TRBV7-3|.|.|TRBJ2-3
CASSFSTTGFRGDSTDTQYF
TGTGCCAGCAGCTTCTCAACCACAGGGTTCAGGGGGGATAGCACAGATACGCAGTATTTT
>15|TRBV5-8|.|.|TRBJ2-3
CASSSPDGLRDTQYF
TGTGCCAGCAGCTCCCCTGATGGATTGAGAGATACGCAGTATTTT
>14|TRBV7-3|.|few|TRBJ2-5
CASSLGTDQGPQYF
TGTGCCAGCAGCCTCGGGACCGATCAAGGACCCCAGTACTTC
>15|TRBV15|TRBD2|.|TRBJ2-1
CATSRGPSGRDEQFF
TGTGCCACCAGCAGAGGGCCTAGCGGGAGGGATGAGCAGTTCTTC
>14|TRBV7-9|.|.|TRBJ1-1
CASSPGKVYTEAFF
TGTGCCAGCAGCCCTGGGAAGGTCTACACTGAAGCTTTCTTT
>13|TRBV20-1|TRBD1|few|TRBJ2-7
CSASRDRAYEQYF
TGCAGTGCTAGCCGGGACAGGGCCTACGAGCAGTACTTC
>12|TRBV20-1|.|few|TRBJ1-4
CSPRGGPEKLFF
TGCAGCCCCAGGGGAGGGCCAGAAAAACTGTTTTTT
>16|TRBV25-1|.|.|TRBJ2-1
CASSLDGSYSYNEQFF
TGTGCCAGCAGTCTGGACGGCAGCTACTCCTACAATGAGCAGTTCTTC
>14|TRBV20-1|TRBD1|.|TRBJ2-5
CSADLGQGEETQYF
TGCAGTGCAGATCTCGGACAGGGGGAAGAGACCCAGTACTTC
>22|TRBV13|TRBD2|.|TRBJ2-7
CASSKTWTVGGLAGGKTYEQYF
TGTGCCAGCAGCAAGACGTGGACAGTTGGGGGACTAGCGGGAGGGAAGACCTACGAGCAGTACTTC
>17|TRBV9|.|.|TRBJ2-7
CASSVVTLGSFSYEQYF
TGTGCCAGCAGCGTAGTTACTTTAGGATCCTTCTCCTACGAGCAGTACTTC
>16|TRBV5-1|TRBD2|.|TRBJ2-7
CASSLFTAGELHEQYF
TGCGCCAGCTCCCTCTTCACAGCGGGAGAGTTGCACGAGCAGTACTTC
>13|TRBV7-9|.|few|TRBJ1-2
CASSLGDGYGYTF
TGTGCCAGCAGCTTGGGGGACGGTTATGGCTACACCTTC
>15|TRBV20-1|.|few|TRBJ2-1
CSARGLAGGYNEQFF
TGCAGTGCTAGAGGTCTTGCTGGCGGGTACAATGAGCAGTTCTTC
>19|TRBV12-5|TRBD2|few|TRBJ2-7
CASGFSGTSGSPYRYEQYF
TGTGCTAGTGGTTTTAGTGGGACTAGCGGGAGTCCATACCGATACGAGCAGTACTTC
>14|TRBV6-5|.|.|TRBJ2-7
CASSYSGGPNEQYF
TGTGCCAGCAGTTACTCCGGGGGGCCAAACGAGCAGTACTTC
>14|TRBV29-1|TRBD1|once|TRBJ1-1
CSVERQGPNSEAFF
TGCAGCGTTGAACGACAGGGCCCCAATTCTGAAGCTTTCTTT
>13|TRBV12-3/TRBV12-4|.|.|TRBJ2-5
CASSNRIWETQYF
TGTGCCAGCAGTAATAGGATTTGGGAGACCCAGTACTTC
>18|TRBV10-3|TRBD1|.|TRBJ1-3
CAISEFRDRVFRGNTIYF
TGTGCCATCAGTGAGTTCCGGGACAGAGTTTTCCGGGGGAACACCATATATTTT
>13|TRBV7-2|.|.|TRBJ1-2
CASSLNRDYGYTF
TGTGCCAGCAGCTTGAACAGAGACTATGGCTACACCTTC
>13|TRBV6-5|.|many|TRBJ1-1
CASSTQGHTEAFF
TGTGCCAGCAGTACTCAGGGGCACACTGAAGCTTTCTTT
>13|TRBV20-1|TRBD2|.|TRBJ2-1
CSARLAGGRGQFF
TGCAGTGCTAGACTAGCGGGAGGGAGGGGGCAGTTCTTC
>14|TRBV29-1|.|few|TRBJ2-7
CSVETGGGAYEQYF
TGCAGCGTTGAGACAGGCGGAGGAGCCTACGAGCAGTACTTC
>17|TRBV7-8|.|few|TRBJ2-7
CASSLDWPGQVAHEQYF
TGTGCCAGCAGCTTAGACTGGCCGGGACAAGTGGCTCACGAGCAGTACTTC
>14|TRBV7-8|TRBD1|.|TRBJ1-2
CASSLLTGNYGYTF
TGTGCCAGCAGCCTTCTGACAGGGAACTATGGCTACACCTTC
>15|TRBV5-1|TRBD2|few|TRBJ2-3
CASSLDGAGGRTQYF
TGCGCCAGCAGCTTGGATGGGGCGGGAGGCCGTACGCAGTATTTT
>16|TRBV12-3/TRBV12-4|.|.|TRBJ2-7
CASSFREGTGGGEQYF
TGTGCCAGCAGTTTTCGGGAAGGCACAGGGGGGGGCGAGCAGTACTTC
>13|TRBV20-1|.|.|TRBJ2-1
CSARYGLNKKQFF
TGCAGTGCTAGGTACGGACTGAACAAGAAGCAGTTCTTC
>17|TRBV20-1|TRBD2|.|TRBJ2-3
CCAREEGLAGPGDTQYF
TGCTGTGCTAGAGAGGAGGGACTAGCGGGGCCCGGGGATACGCAGTATTTT
>18|TRBV4-1|TRBD2|.|TRBJ2-1
CASSQDDSLAGMHNEQFF
TGCGCCAGCAGCCAAGACGACTCTCTAGCGGGAATGCACAATGAGCAGTTCTTC
>17|TRBV5-1|TRBD2|few|TRBJ2-7
CASSLAATSGRAYEQYF
TGCGCCAGCAGCTTGGCTGCGACTAGCGGGAGAGCATACGAGCAGTACTTC
>16|TRBV12-3/TRBV12-4|TRBD2|.|TRBJ2-1
CASSLRTSGRGTEQFF
TGTGCCAGCAGTCTCCGGACTAGCGGGAGAGGGACCGAGCAGTTCTTC
>13|TRBV12-3/TRBV12-4|.|.|TRBJ2-1
CASKPPRGHEQFF
TGTGCCAGTAAACCACCCAGGGGCCATGAGCAGTTCTTC
>11|TRBV7-9|.|.|TRBJ1-4
CASSPNEKLFF
TGTGCCAGTTCCCCGAATGAAAAACTGTTTTTT
>17|TRBV12-3/TRBV12-4|.|.|TRBJ1-1
CASSFGFRRGMKTEAFF
TGTGCCAGCAGTTTTGGGTTTCGAAGGGGCATGAAGACTGAAGCTTTCTTT
>11|TRBV12-3/TRBV12-4|.|few|TRBJ2-7
CASSSRSEQYF
TGTGCCAGCAGTTCAAGATCCGAGCAGTACTTC
>16|TRBV6-5|.|few|TRBJ2-5
CASSYSKYVGEETQYF
TGTGCCAGCAGTTACTCGAAATACGTGGGTGAGGAGACCCAGTACTTC
>14|TRBV5-5|.|medium-sized|TRBJ1-1
CASSLGGMNTEAFF
TGTGCCAGCAGCTTAGGAGGGATGAACACTGAAGCTTTCTTT
>16|TRBV28|TRBD2|.|TRBJ2-5
CASSLLGTSSSETQYF
TGTGCCAGCAGTTTATTAGGGACTAGCTCTTCAGAGACCCAGTACTTC
>13|TRBV5-1|TRBD1|.|TRBJ1-2
CASSLGDSHGYTF
TGCGCCAGCAGCTTGGGGGACAGCCATGGCTACACCTTC
>11|TRBV7-9|.|.|TRBJ2-5
CASSARGTQYF
TGTGCCAGCAGCGCGCGGGGCACCCAGTACTTC
>15|TRBV20-1|TRBD2|.|TRBJ2-7
CSATPGLAGVHEQYF
TGCAGTGCTACCCCGGGACTAGCGGGAGTTCACGAGCAGTACTTC
>17|TRBV18|.|few|TRBJ2-7
CASSPSSPRQVSYEQYF
TGTGCCAGCTCACCATCGAGCCCGCGACAGGTATCTTACGAGCAGTACTTC
>14|TRBV4-1|TRBD1|.|TRBJ1-1
CASRPGGKYTEAFF
TGCGCCAGCAGACCAGGGGGGAAATACACTGAAGCTTTCTTT
>15|TRBV9|TRBD2|.|TRBJ2-1
CASSEAGDYHNEQFF
TGTGCCAGCTCTGAAGCGGGGGACTACCACAATGAGCAGTTCTTC
>15|TRBV5-1|.|.|TRBJ2-3
CASSLGSSSTDTQYF
TGCGCCAGCAGCCTCGGGAGTAGCTCGACAGATACGCAGTATTTT
>14|TRBV20-1|.|.|TRBJ2-7
CSARDLRQTYEQYF
TGCAGTGCTAGAGATCTGCGGCAAACCTACGAGCAGTACTTC
>13|TRBV12-3/TRBV12-4|.|.|TRBJ2-2
CASATGGLMALFF
TGTGCCAGCGCAACGGGTGGACTTATGGCGCTGTTTTTT
>16|TRBV15|TRBD2|.|TRBJ2-7
CATSPRGTSGNYEQYF
TGTGCCACCAGCCCACGCGGGACTAGCGGAAATTACGAGCAGTACTTC
>15|TRBV7-9|.|.|TRBJ1-1
CASSLEGTLNTEAFF
TGTGCCAGCAGCTTGGAAGGGACACTGAACACTGAAGCTTTCTTT